What follows is one T cell receptor (beta chain) and its context. Its antigen is unknown. Measured with immunoSEQ multiplex PCR; TCRdb has only the in-frame clones, and not every one. The data hold some 72,000 clones, with approximately 84% observed a single time. The data stem from a study of T cells in localized non-small cell lung cancer. Germline loops: CDR1 MNHNS, CDR2 SASEGT. This CDR3 has 15 amino acids. V lost 8 bases to trimming and J lost 4 bases; unmatched junction nucleotides: 9. Overall study findings and caveats: Uninvolved adjacent lung showed peak T cell clonality, exceeding tumor.

Sequencing was performed on peripheral blood, taken before any cancer treatment. This receptor was identified in a man between 40 and 69 years old with stage I lung adenocarcinoma. The chain recombines TRBV6-1 with TRBJ1-3; 9 bases match TRBD1. CDR3 protein: CASAAGGQGGNTIYF. The CDR3 DNA is TGTGCCAGCGCTGCAGGGGGACAGGGAGGAAACACCATATATTTT.